The 30 T cell receptor beta chains in this list originate from one sample, sequenced in a study of Ad26.COV2.S vaccination and SARS-CoV-2 variants. Treatment in this sample: some 20 received Ad26.COV2.S at low or high dose, single or two shots; about 5 received placebo; per-sample allocation not given. Specimens were obtained on day 63 following the first vaccine or placebo injection. Here immunoSEQ multiplex PCR was the method, and the copy in TCRdb shows in-frame clones only, minus some. The sample lists a few hundred thousand clones; approximately 92% were seen once. Specimen: peripheral blood, collected in a trial of Ad26.COV2.S vaccine versus placebo. These receptors all come from a person aged 18-60 years who received the Ad26.COV2.S COVID-19 vaccine or a placebo.

The CDR3 spells CASSTLQGQYTDTQYF. The CDR3 DNA is TGTGCCAGCAGTACCCTCCAAGGACAGTACACAGATACGCAGTATTTT. The genes are TRBV6-2 or TRBV6-3 and TRBJ2-3, with D tentatively TRBD1 (6 bases). Between the trimmed V and J ends, which lost 5 bases and 2 bases, there was a span of 17 bases. The germline CDR1 and CDR2 sequences are MNHEY and SVGEGT. The CDR3 length is 16 residues.

Written as DNA, the CDR3 is TGTGCCAGCAGCTTTGGGGGGCAAGAGACCCAGTACTTC. Its protein is CASSFGGQETQYF. V gene TRBV5-6 combines with J gene TRBJ2-5; a possible D gene is TRBD2 (6 bases). V lost 2 bases to trimming and J lost 2 bases, with 7 bases between them. The CDR3 totals 13 residues. The V gene's germline CDR1 is SGHDT and CDR2 YYEEEE. Using reference TRBV5-6 and TRBJ2-5 for the parts outside the CDR3, the full variable domain is DAGVTQSPTHLIKTRGQQVTLRCSPKSGHDTVSWYQQALGQGPQFIFQYYEEEERQRGNFPDRFSGHQFPNYSSELNVNALLLGDSALYLCASSFGGQETQYFGPGTRLLVL.

The CDR3 sequence is CASSQDRGTTDTQYF. The CDR3 DNA sequence: TGCGCCAGCAGCCAGGACAGGGGGACAACAGATACGCAGTATTTT. This chain connects TRBV5-1 to TRBJ2-3; TRBD1 matches 10 bases. The V gene end was trimmed by 4 bases and the J gene end by 3 bases; junction bases not matched to a gene: 5. Germline V gene lookup returns CDR1 SGHRS and CDR2 YFSETQ. There are 15 residues in the CDR3.

To note about this clone: The same CDR3 also results from other DNA sequences found in this sample. The chain employs TRBV4-1 and TRBJ2-5, with TRBD1 matching 9 bases. There are 14 residues in the CDR3. Germline CDR1 and CDR2: MGHRA and YSYEKL. The V segment lost 3 bases and the J segment 5 bases; nucleotides outside the gene matches: 4. The CDR3 region is CASSQGQGRETQYF. CDR3 DNA sequence: TGCGCCAGCAGCCAGGGACAGGGCCGGGAGACCCAGTACTTC.

The chain employs TRBV28 and TRBJ2-1; D is undetermined. Germline-derived CDR1 and CDR2 are MDHEN and SYDVKM. The CDR3 loop spans 11 amino acids. V lost 0 bases, J lost 11 bases, and 5 bases lay in between. CDR3 residues: CASSLWGKQFF. The CDR3 DNA reads as TGTGCCAGCAGTTTATGGGGAAAGCAGTTCTTC.

The chain recombines TRBV19 with TRBJ2-5, with D hard to call. CDR1 is LNHDA and CDR2 is SQIVND in the germline V gene (reference sequence). The CDR3 has 15 amino acids. The V end was cut by 3 bases, the J end by 0 bases, with 11 bases between. CDR3 region: CASSIILGYQETQYF. The CDR3 coding sequence is TGTGCCAGTAGTATTATATTGGGGTACCAAGAGACCCAGTACTTC. The full variable domain, in which reference TRBV19 and TRBJ2-5 provide the parts outside the CDR3, is DGGITQSPKYLFRKEGQNVTLSCEQNLNHDAMYWYRQDPGQGLRLIYYSQIVNDFQKGDIAEGYSVSREKKESFPLTVTSAQKNPTAFYLCASSIILGYQETQYFGPGTRLLVL.

The chain employs TRBV3-1 (or the pseudogene TRBV3-2) and TRBJ1-3, with D uncertain. The V and J ends lost 1 base and 4 bases respectively, with 8 bases between them. Germline CDR1 and CDR2: LGHDT and YNNKEL (reference sequence). CDR3 length: 14 amino acids. The CDR3 spells CASSQAESGNTIYF. The CDR3 nucleotides read TGTGCCAGCAGCCAAGCAGAGTCCGGAAACACCATATATTTT.

The gene calls are TRBV6-5 and TRBJ1-2; 10 bases line up with TRBD1. CDR1 is MNHEY and CDR2 is SVGAGI in the germline V gene. Trimming took 6 bases from V and 7 from J; bases not matched to a gene: 8. The length of the CDR3 is 14 residues. This CDR3 is CASSSGTGASGYTF. In DNA, the CDR3 is TGTGCCAGCAGCTCCGGGACAGGGGCATCTGGCTACACCTTC.

This clone was counted a single time. The chain links TRBV19 to TRBJ2-2; 10 nucleotides line up with TRBD2. V shed 8 bases and J 7 bases; nucleotides not matched to a gene: 16. The CDR3 spans 17 residues. Per germline, CDR1 LNHDA and CDR2 SQIVND (reference sequence). The DNA for the CDR3 is TGTGCCAGTTCCCCAGGGGACGGACTAGCGGTTCGCGGGGAGCTGTTTTTT. It yields the protein CASSPGDGLAVRGELFF.

This clone was found once. The chain uses TRBV7-9 and TRBJ2-1; D gene uncertain. The CDR3 loop spans 13 amino acids. The V gene's germline CDR1 is SEHNR and CDR2 FQNEAQ (reference sequence). V lost 1 base and J 6 bases, leaving 7 bases between the germline ends. This CDR3 reads CASSLVVSNEQFF. CDR3 DNA sequence: TGTGCCAGCAGCTTAGTTGTCAGCAATGAGCAGTTCTTC.

The DNA of the CDR3 is TGTGCCAGCAGCCCCGACTCAGGAGTTACCGGGGAGCTGTTTTTT. This codes for CASSPDSGVTGELFF. This chain links TRBV7-3 with TRBJ2-2; D is unclear. The germline V and J ends were trimmed by 5 bases and 5 bases, with 15 bases remaining between them. CDR1 and CDR2 from the germline V gene are SGHTA and FQGTGA. This CDR3 comprises 15 residues. Full variable domain (rest looked up from reference TRBV7-3 and TRBJ2-2): GAGVSQTPSNKVTEKGKYVELRCDPISGHTALYWYRQSLGQGPEFLIYFQGTGAADDSGLPNDRFFAVRPEGSVSTLKIQRTERGDSAVYLCASSPDSGVTGELFFGEGSRLTVL.

This rearrangement joins TRBV7-9 to TRBJ1-6; D gene ambiguous. The CDR3 is made up of 16 amino acids. Deletions cut 2 bases from V and 0 bases from J, with 8 bases between. Germline V CDR1 and CDR2: SEHNR, FQNEAQ (reference sequence). Here the CDR3 reads CASSLSISSYNSPLHF. The CDR3 region has the DNA TGTGCCAGCAGCTTATCCATCAGCTCCTATAATTCACCCCTCCACTTT.

This chain links TRBV7-9 with TRBJ2-7; 7 nucleotides line up with TRBD1. The germline gives CDR1 SEHNR, CDR2 FQNEAQ (reference sequence). The junction had 8 bases not matched to a gene; V was cut back by 5 bases and J by 4 bases. The CDR3 has 14 residues. The CDR3 nucleotides read TGTGCCAGCAGCACCCCGGGACAGCCTTACGAGCAGTACTTC. Its translation: CASSTPGQPYEQYF.

The V call is TRBV6-5, the J call TRBJ1-1; D ambiguous. The CDR3 totals 15 residues. V lost 4 bases and J lost 2, with 14 bases in between. The germline V gene has CDR1 MNHEY and CDR2 SVGAGI. The CDR3 nucleotides read TGTGCCAGCAGTTCCCGAACGGCGGGTAACACTGAAGCTTTCTTT. Protein: CASSSRTAGNTEAFF.

This rearrangement joins TRBV3-1 (or the pseudogene TRBV3-2) to TRBJ1-2; D is unresolved. Germline V gives CDR1 LGHDT, CDR2 YNNKEL (reference sequence). V dropped 1 base and J dropped 8 bases, with 11 bases sitting between them. The CDR3 sequence is 13 residues long. The CDR3 spells CASSQVLAGGYTF. CDR3 in DNA: TGTGCCAGCAGCCAAGTTCTCGCGGGCGGCTACACCTTC.

The genes are TRBV28 and TRBJ1-5; 8 bases are shared with TRBD1. CDR3 size: 14 residues. J lost 7 bases, V lost 3 bases, and 5 bases had no gene match. CDR1 is MDHEN and CDR2 is SYDVKM in the germline V gene. The CDR3 sequence is CASSLTGAEQPQHF. CDR3 DNA: TGTGCCAGCAGTTTGACAGGGGCTGAGCAGCCCCAGCATTTT.

The chain recombines TRBV6-5 with TRBJ2-3, with 7 nucleotides matching TRBD2. In germline, CDR1 is MNHEY, CDR2 SVGAGI. Losses at the gene ends were 1 base for V and 7 bases for J; bases not matched to a gene: 8. The CDR3 consists of 15 residues. The CDR3 loop is CASSYYPGRRNTQYF. CDR3 DNA sequence: TGTGCCAGCAGTTACTACCCCGGGAGGAGGAATACGCAGTATTTT.

This chain joins TRBV18 and TRBJ2-6, with D unclear. With 5 bases removed from V and 0 bases from J, the gap between germline ends came to 11 bases. The germline V gene encodes CDR1 KGHSH and CDR2 LQKENI. CDR3 length equals 16 residues. The CDR3 bases are TGTGCCAGCTCATCACAGATCAGCTCTGGGGCCAACGTCCTGACTTTC. This sequence encodes CASSSQISSGANVLTF.

This rearrangement joins TRBV7-8 to TRBJ1-6, with D maybe TRBD1 (5 bases). Trimming removed 5 bases at V and 0 bases at J, with 11 bases between. CDR1 and CDR2 (germline): SGHVS, FQNEAQ. The CDR3 extends over 16 amino acids. Here the CDR3 reads CASSQTGHSYNSPLHF. The CDR3 DNA reads TGTGCCAGCAGCCAAACAGGCCACTCCTATAATTCACCCCTCCACTTT.

The chain links TRBV6-5 to TRBJ2-7, with a possible D match to TRBD2 (6 bases). Per the germline V gene, CDR1 is MNHEY and CDR2 is SVGAGI. V was clipped by 8 bases and J by 2 bases, with 13 bases between them. The CDR3 has 13 residues. In nucleotides, the CDR3 is TGTGCCAGCGCCCGGGACTTACCCTACGAGCAGTACTTC. Amino acids: CASARDLPYEQYF.

Note on this clone: Other DNA variants within this sample encode the same CDR3. The genes are TRBV10-1 and TRBJ1-1, with D perhaps matching TRBD1 (6 bases). The CDR3 length is 13 residues. Trimming took off 3 bases at V and 1 base at J, with 6 bases between the two ends. Germline V gene lookup returns CDR1 WNHNN and CDR2 SYGVQD (reference sequence). CDR3 in amino acids: CASSEQGNTEAFF. The CDR3 coding sequence is TGCGCCAGCAGTGAACAGGGGAACACTGAAGCTTTCTTT.

The chain couples TRBV28 to TRBJ1-6; D remains ambiguous. V shed 3 bases and J shed 5 bases, with 8 bases lying between them. CDR3 length equals 14 residues. The germline V gene encodes CDR1 MDHEN and CDR2 SYDVKM. The CDR3 loop is CASSFGLNNSPLHF. The CDR3 DNA follows: TGTGCCAGCAGTTTCGGACTGAATAATTCACCCCTCCACTTT.

The rearrangement links TRBV7-9 to TRBJ1-2; 7 nucleotides match TRBD1. This CDR3 has 15 amino acids. V lost 1 base to trimming and J lost 2 bases; unmatched junction nucleotides: 4. CDR1 and CDR2 from the germline V gene are SEHNR and FQNEAQ (reference sequence). The CDR3 spells CASSLEQGRNYGYTF. The CDR3 coding sequence is TGTGCCAGCAGCTTAGAACAGGGGAGGAACTATGGCTACACCTTC.

The V and J genes are TRBV6-2 or TRBV6-3 and TRBJ1-3; D remains ambiguous. Germline V lookup: CDR1 MNHEY, CDR2 SVGEGT. The CDR3 has 16 residues. V lost 0 bases, J lost 3 bases, and 12 bases lay in between. CDR3 sequence (DNA): TGTGCCAGCAGTTACTCGATCAGCACTGATGGAAACACCATATATTTT. As protein: CASSYSISTDGNTIYF.

This clone was detected only once. The same CDR3 can be traced to other DNA sequences in this sample. The rearrangement joins TRBV19 to TRBJ1-2; no definite D call. Germline V lookup: CDR1 LNHDA, CDR2 SQIVND (reference sequence). The CDR3 consists of 13 residues. V was cut by 3 bases and J by 0 bases, with 5 bases left in between. The DNA for the CDR3 is TGTGCCAGTAGTATCGGAGCTAACTATGGCTACACCTTC. Encoded protein: CASSIGANYGYTF.

V and J are TRBV5-4 and TRBJ2-2; 8 nucleotides align to TRBD2. The junction had 6 bases not matched to a gene; V was cut back by 1 base and J by 4 bases. This CDR3 comprises 16 residues. Germline V gives CDR1 SGHNT, CDR2 YYREEE (reference sequence). The CDR3 loop is CASSLRIAGITGELFF. The CDR3 DNA sequence: TGTGCCAGCAGCTTGAGGATAGCGGGAATCACCGGGGAGCTGTTTTTT.

This chain joins TRBV19 and TRBJ1-1; D is unresolved. CDR3 length: 12 amino acids. Germline-derived CDR1 and CDR2 are LNHDA and SQIVND (reference sequence). Trimming shortened V by 3 bases and J by 6 bases, and 8 bases separated the two germline ends. The CDR3 nucleotides are TGTGCCAGTAGTATTGGCACCCCTGAAGCTTTCTTT. Amino acids: CASSIGTPEAFF.

This clone was counted once. The chain links TRBV30 to TRBJ2-1; D may be TRBD2 (5 bases). Trimming took 2 bases from V and 2 from J, leaving 10 bases between them. The CDR3 contains 14 residues. The germline V gene encodes CDR1 GTSNPN and CDR2 SVGIG (reference sequence). CDR3 sequence (DNA): TGTGCCTGGAGTATGGGCGGGCCCTACAATGAGCAGTTCTTC. Translating it yields CAWSMGGPYNEQFF.

The rearrangement links TRBV4-1 to TRBJ2-3; possibly TRBD1 for D (6 bases). Trimming stripped 5 bases from V and 3 bases from J, with 12 bases between. Germline CDR1 and CDR2: MGHRA and YSYEKL. The CDR3 is made up of 14 amino acids. CDR3 nucleotide sequence: TGCGCCAGCAGCAAAGGGACAAGGACAGATACGCAGTATTTT. This gives the protein CASSKGTRTDTQYF.

The V and J genes are TRBV11-2 and TRBJ2-1; 14 bases agree with TRBD2. The CDR3 runs 17 residues. Germline CDR1 is SGHAT and CDR2 is FQNNGV. Trimming cost V 5 bases and J 3 bases; bases outside gene matches: 6. The CDR3 region is CASSKGGTSGSYNEQFF. The CDR3 nucleotides read TGTGCCAGCAGCAAAGGAGGGACTAGCGGGAGCTACAATGAGCAGTTCTTC.